This passage covers 27 T cell receptor beta chains from one sample sequenced in a study of T-cell memory formation after mild COVID-19. TCRdb ran MiXCR on the 5' RACE reads and lists one entry per CDR3 protein. The sample gives approximately 260,000 distinct CDR3 sequences, approximately 15% of which show up once; 22% is in the top ten. The sequenced material came from PBMCs or a T cell subset sorted from them (not recorded which). These TCRs come from a man aged 18 to 35 who had mild COVID-19 (a few samples of this study predate the infection). Cell type and time point are not known.

The chain employs TRBV29-1 and TRBJ2-5, with D possibly TRBD2 on 5 matching bases. This CDR3 is 13 amino acids long. The germline V and J ends were trimmed by 5 bases and 2 bases, with 12 bases remaining between them. The germline V gene encodes CDR1 SQVTM and CDR2 ANQGSEA. The CDR3 bases are TGCAGCGTTTCCGGGAACCGACAAGAGACCCAGTACTTC. Translating it yields CSVSGNRQETQYF.

This clonotype showed up just a few times. The chain is built from TRBV4-1 and TRBJ1-5, with D uncertain. Deletions cut 0 bases from V and 1 base from J, with 7 bases between. The CDR3 runs to 15 residues. The V gene's germline CDR1 is MGHRA and CDR2 YSYEKL. CDR3 in DNA: TGCGCCAGCAGCCAAGACCGACGGAGCAATCAGCCCCAGCATTTT. It specifies CASSQDRRSNQPQHF.

CDR3 loop: CATRQGRPVNEKLFF. CDR3 DNA: TGTGCCACCAGGCAGGGCCGTCCCGTTAATGAAAAACTGTTTTTT. The chain recombines TRBV15 with TRBJ1-4, with D possibly TRBD1 on 5 matching bases. The CDR3 is 15 residues long. V lost 6 bases and J 4 bases, leaving 15 bases between the germline ends. Germline V CDR1 and CDR2: LNHNV, YYDKDF (reference sequence).

Ten or more counts support this clonotype. The rearrangement links TRBV12-3 or TRBV12-4 to TRBJ1-6; D not resolved. This CDR3 spans 16 amino acids. Trimming pared 7 bases from V and 5 bases from J, leaving 18 bases between. Here the CDR3 reads CASTPALGSNNSPLHF. The CDR3 DNA follows: TGTGCCAGCACTCCCGCTTTGGGCAGTAATAATTCACCCCTCCACTTT.

The genes are TRBV9 and TRBJ1-2; D possibly corresponds to TRBD1 (5 bases). Germline assignment: CDR1 SGDLS and CDR2 YYNGEE. Trimming pared 2 bases from V and 8 bases from J, leaving 10 bases between. This CDR3 has 12 amino acids. CDR3 DNA sequence: TGTGCCAGCAGCGTCGGCGGGGGAGGCTACACCTTC. Translation: CASSVGGGGYTF. Combining the CDR3 with reference TRBV9 and TRBJ1-2 gives the whole variable domain DSGVTQTPKHLITATGQRVTLRCSPRSGDLSVYWYQQSLDQGLQFLIQYYNGEERAKGNILERFSAQQFPDLHSELNLSSLELGDSALYFCASSVGGGGYTFGSGTRLTVV.

This clonotype was seen only a few times. Written as DNA, the CDR3 is TGCAGTGCTAGTGGGGCCAGAAAAAACATTCAGTACTTC. Encoded protein: CSASGARKNIQYF. The chain has TRBV20-1 and TRBJ2-4; D may be TRBD1 (5 bases). V lost 3 bases and J lost 4, with 10 bases in between. Germline values: CDR1 DFQATT, CDR2 SNEGSKA (reference sequence). The CDR3 contains 13 residues.

In its sample, this clonotype was seen a few times. The CDR3 nucleotides read TGTGCCAGCCTGAGGGGTCCCAATCAGCCCCAGCATTTT. The encoded protein is CASLRGPNQPQHF. The genes are TRBV12-3 or TRBV12-4 and TRBJ1-5; the D gene is possibly TRBD1 (5 bases). The CDR3 length is 13 residues. With 8 bases removed from V and 3 bases from J, the gap between germline ends came to 11 bases.

This clonotype was recorded a few times. The chain couples TRBV6-2 or TRBV6-3 to TRBJ2-1; a possible D gene is TRBD2 (5 bases). Germline loops: CDR1 MNHEY, CDR2 SVGEGT. Trimming removed 6 bases at V and 2 bases at J, with 11 bases between. The length of the CDR3 is 14 residues. CDR3 in amino acids: CASSYRDPYNEQFF. The CDR3 DNA reads TGTGCCAGCAGCTATCGGGATCCCTACAATGAGCAGTTCTTC.

This clonotype was observed a handful of times. CDR3 coding DNA: TGCAGTGCTAGAGGGACAGCGGCTTACTACGAGCAGTACTTC. It codes for CSARGTAAYYEQYF. The rearrangement links TRBV20-1 to TRBJ2-7; maybe TRBD1 (6 bases). The V and J ends lost 1 base and 3 bases respectively, with 13 bases between them. Germline V lookup: CDR1 DFQATT, CDR2 SNEGSKA (reference sequence). The CDR3 length is 14 residues.

This clonotype was observed many times. This chain connects TRBV5-1 to TRBJ1-6; 7 positions match TRBD1. The CDR3 extends over 15 amino acids. Germline CDR1 SGHRS, CDR2 YFSETQ. The trim removed 5 bases at V and 3 bases at J, leaving 5 bases unmatched. The CDR3 DNA sequence: TGCGCCAGCAGGGAGGGGGCCGACTATAATTCACCCCTCCACTTT. Its protein is CASREGADYNSPLHF.

The gene calls are TRBV5-1 and TRBJ1-1, with a tentative D call TRBD1 (6 bases). The length of the CDR3 is 16 residues. The germline CDR1 and CDR2 sequences are SGHRS and YFSETQ. Trimming removed 0 bases at V and 4 bases at J, with 16 bases between. The chain's CDR3 is CASSLESGGQITEAFF. The CDR3 nucleotides read TGCGCCAGCAGCTTGGAAAGCGGCGGACAGATCACTGAAGCTTTCTTT.

This clonotype was found a few times. This sequence joins TRBV7-9 and TRBJ1-5; 7 bases align to TRBD1. In germline, CDR1 is SEHNR, CDR2 FQNEAQ (reference sequence). J was trimmed by 3 bases and V by 1 base; bases with no gene match: 6. This CDR3 is 16 amino acids long. The CDR3 reads CASSLGKTGYNQPQHF. The CDR3 coding sequence is TGTGCCAGCAGCTTAGGGAAGACAGGGTACAATCAGCCCCAGCATTTT.

This clonotype was counted many times. The chain joins TRBV4-2 to TRBJ2-1, with D tentatively TRBD1 or TRBD2 (6 bases each). Trimming stripped 0 bases from V and 0 bases from J, with 9 bases between. CDR1 is LGHNA, CDR2 YNFKEQ, per germline. The CDR3 loop spans 16 amino acids. The CDR3 DNA is TGTGCCAGCAGCCAAGATCCGGGGGCCTCCTACAATGAGCAGTTCTTC. The encoded protein is CASSQDPGASYNEQFF.

The chain recombines TRBV11-2 with TRBJ2-7, with 11 bases that match TRBD2. J gave up 2 bases and V 5 bases, and 5 bases lay outside the gene matches. CDR1 is SGHAT, CDR2 FQNNGV, per germline. The CDR3 runs 15 residues. In DNA form, the CDR3 reads TGTGCCAGCAGCCCGAAACTAGCGGGAGCCTACGAGCAGTACTTC. It codes for CASSPKLAGAYEQYF. Based on the CDR3 plus reference TRBV11-2 and TRBJ2-7, the full variable domain is EAGVAQSPRYKIIEKRQSVAFWCNPISGHATLYWYQQILGQGPKLLIQFQNNGVVDDSQLPKDRFSAERLKGVDSTLKIQPAKLEDSAVYLCASSPKLAGAYEQYFGPGTRLTVT.

The chain employs TRBV6-5 and TRBJ2-7; D might be TRBD1 or TRBD2, each matching 6 bases. The CDR3 loop spans 15 amino acids. V was clipped by 5 bases and J by 4 bases, with 18 bases between them. Looked up from germline, CDR1 is MNHEY and CDR2 is SVGAGI. The CDR3 nucleotides read TGTGCCAGCAGTACCCCCGGGGGCCCCTCGTACGAGCAGTACTTC. It yields the protein CASSTPGGPSYEQYF.

The gene calls are TRBV5-1 and TRBJ2-1; D ambiguous. Germline V lookup: CDR1 SGHRS, CDR2 YFSETQ. Trimming stripped 3 bases from V and 6 bases from J, with 16 bases between. The CDR3 totals 15 residues. Here the CDR3 reads CASSSRPEGVNEQFF. The CDR3 DNA follows: TGCGCCAGCAGCTCGAGACCCGAAGGTGTCAATGAGCAGTTCTTC.

The chain carries TRBV5-6 and TRBJ1-1; unclear D gene. CDR1 is SGHDT and CDR2 is YYEEEE in the germline V gene. V lost 3 bases and J lost 6, with 9 bases in between. This CDR3 region has 12 residues. For the CDR3, the DNA is TGTGCCAGCAGCTATGTGGGCTCTGAAGCTTTCTTT. It encodes CASSYVGSEAFF.

This clonotype was recorded a few times. The chain employs TRBV10-3 and TRBJ2-2; D is possibly TRBD1 or TRBD2 (5 bases each). Per germline, CDR1 ENHRY and CDR2 SYGVKD. The CDR3 has 13 residues. The V end was cut by 7 bases, the J end by 4 bases, with 10 bases between. For the CDR3, the DNA is TGTGCCATCAACTCGGGGCGCACCGGGGAGCTGTTTTTT. It translates to CAINSGRTGELFF.

The V and J genes are TRBV4-2 and TRBJ2-3, with 7 bases matching TRBD2. CDR1 and CDR2 from the germline V gene are LGHNA and YNFKEQ. This CDR3 has 13 amino acids. V lost 4 bases and J lost 6; bases outside the gene matches: 4. The CDR3 protein is CASSRGGDDTQYF. CDR3 nucleotides: TGTGCCAGCAGCCGTGGGGGGGATGATACGCAGTATTTT.

This clonotype was picked up a small number of times. This chain links TRBV27 with TRBJ2-2, with D unresolved. This CDR3 spans 13 amino acids. Deletions cut 10 bases from V and 0 bases from J, with 9 bases between. CDR1 and CDR2 (germline): MNHEY, SMNVEV (reference sequence). Here the CDR3 DNA reads TGTGCCACCTGCGTCACGAACACCGGGGAGCTGTTTTTT. It is translated as CATCVTNTGELFF.

The chain employs TRBV2 and TRBJ1-2; 8 nucleotides line up with TRBD1. Germline V gene lookup returns CDR1 SNHLY and CDR2 FYNNEI. The CDR3 is made up of 14 amino acids. V trimming: 3 bases; J trimming: 7 bases; junction bases outside the gene matches: 7. The CDR3 nucleotides read TGTGCCAGCAGTGACCGACAGGGGTATGGTGGCTACACCTTC. As protein: CASSDRQGYGGYTF. Supplemented by reference TRBV2 and TRBJ1-2, the full variable domain reads EPEVTQTPSHQVTQMGQEVILRCVPISNHLYFYWYRQILGQKVEFLVSFYNNEISEKSEIFDDQFSVERPDGSNFTLKIRSTKLEDSAMYFCASSDRQGYGGYTFGSGTRLTVV.

This clonotype was counted a few times. The rearrangement uses TRBV9 and TRBJ1-1; 10 nucleotides agree with TRBD1. CDR1 SGDLS and CDR2 YYNGEE come from the germline V gene. With V trimmed by 4 bases and J by 2 bases, 17 bases remained unmatched. The CDR3 contains 19 residues. The CDR3 sequence: CASSTPRGQGTSLNTEAFF. The CDR3 DNA is TGTGCCAGCAGCACCCCCCGGGGACAGGGGACCTCCCTAAACACTGAAGCTTTCTTT.

This clonotype was seen a handful of times. The J gene is TRBJ1-1, the V gene TRBV7-2; D may be TRBD1 (5 bases). CDR3 size: 17 residues. Germline values: CDR1 SGHTA, CDR2 FQGNSA. Trimming removed 1 base from V and 0 bases from J, with 15 bases in between. The CDR3 is CASSLDRQGRMNTEAFF. The CDR3 DNA follows: TGTGCCAGCAGCTTAGATAGGCAGGGCAGGATGAACACTGAAGCTTTCTTT. The full variable domain, rest sourced from reference TRBV7-2 and TRBJ1-1, is GAGVSQSPSNKVTEKGKDVELRCDPISGHTALYWYRQSLGQGLEFLIYFQGNSAPDKSGLPSDRFSAERTGGSVSTLTIQRTQQEDSAVYLCASSLDRQGRMNTEAFFGQGTRLTVV.

Many counts were recorded for this clonotype. This chain connects TRBV15 to TRBJ2-7; TRBD1 is a possible D gene (6 bases). V was clipped by 0 bases and J by 5 bases, with 14 bases between them. Germline V gene data show CDR1 as LNHNV and CDR2 as YYDKDF (reference sequence). The CDR3 totals 15 residues. CDR3 loop: CATSRDKTGINEQYV. CDR3 nucleotide sequence: TGTGCCACCAGCAGAGATAAAACAGGGATTAACGAGCAGTACGTC.

This clonotype was detected only a few times. The chain uses TRBV24-1 and TRBJ1-5; possible D gene TRBD1, 6 bases. Trimming took 9 bases from V and 5 from J, leaving 13 bases between them. The V gene's germline CDR1 is KGHDR and CDR2 SFDVKD. The CDR3 spans 13 residues. The CDR3 sequence: CATPTGKHQPQHF. The CDR3 DNA is TGTGCCACCCCAACAGGGAAGCATCAGCCCCAGCATTTT.

This clonotype was detected only a few times. This chain links TRBV7-8 with TRBJ2-3, with D hard to call. Trimming removed 1 base from V and 4 bases from J, with 9 bases in between. CDR3 size: 14 residues. Germline assignment: CDR1 SGHVS and CDR2 FQNEAQ. CDR3 nucleotides: TGTGCCAGCAGCTTAGGATCAGATGCAGATACGCAGTATTTT. Amino acid sequence: CASSLGSDADTQYF.

The rearrangement uses TRBV5-1 and TRBJ2-6; D gene ambiguous. Trimming cost V 4 bases and J 0 bases, with 14 bases left between them. CDR1 and CDR2 (germline): SGHRS, YFSETQ. CDR3 length: 17 amino acids. The CDR3 DNA follows: TGCGCCAGCAGCCAAGTCTATCGGATCTCTGGGGCCAACGTCCTGACTTTC. It is translated as CASSQVYRISGANVLTF.